This T cell receptor (beta chain) was retrieved from a study of CD8 T cells in Susac syndrome. Germline V gene data show CDR1 as SNHLY and CDR2 as FYNNEI. V was clipped by 8 bases and J by 2 bases; unmatched bases: 11. The CDR3 contains 16 residues. RNA in amounts of about 0.5 to 1 ug was reverse transcribed with random hexamers. TCRdb re-derived calls from the immunoSEQ multiplex PCR reads in MiXCR, one entry per CDR3 protein. The sample lists around 200,000 distinct CDR3 sequences, over 85% occurring once. The source material was CD4+ T cells from PBMCs. The receptor was isolated from a human donor in good health. This chain uses TRBV2 with TRBJ2-5, with 10 bases lining up with TRBD2. The CDR3 DNA reads TGTGCCAGCGCCTGGAGCGGGGGGGCCGGTCAAGAGACCCAGTACTTC. This sequence encodes CASAWSGGAGQETQYF.